One and the same sample provided the 29 T cell receptor beta chains below, sequenced in a study of T cell responses to AZD1222 COVID-19 vaccine. This table comes from immunoSEQ multiplex PCR, and its TCRdb copy is limited to in-frame clones, with some not included. Found here are tens of thousands of clones, 89% of them singletons; the top ten hold 6% to 7.5%. This specimen consisted of peripheral blood, obtained 28 days after the second AZD1222 dose. Receptors originate from an adult who received the AZD1222 COVID-19 vaccine.

The rearrangement links TRBV11-2 to TRBJ2-4, with TRBD2 identical over 7 bases. V lost 1 base, J lost 3 bases, and 9 bases stayed unmatched. The CDR3 is 17 amino acids. Germline V gene lookup returns CDR1 SGHAT and CDR2 FQNNGV. CDR3 DNA: TGTGCCAGCAGCTTAGGACCGGCGGGAGTGGGCAAAAACATTCAGTACTTC. As protein: CASSLGPAGVGKNIQYF.

The chain has TRBV28 and TRBJ1-5; TRBD1 is a possible D gene (5 bases). Germline CDR1 and CDR2: MDHEN and SYDVKM. The CDR3 length is 13 residues. The V end was cut by 3 bases, the J end by 4 bases, with 7 bases between. CDR3 nucleotides: TGTGCCAGCAGTTTTGGGACGAATCAGCCCCAGCATTTT. Translating it yields CASSFGTNQPQHF.

V and J are TRBV7-2 and TRBJ2-1; the D is unclear. Trimming took off 5 bases at V and 2 bases at J, with 13 bases between the two ends. The CDR3 runs 15 residues. Germline loops: CDR1 SGHTA, CDR2 FQGNSA. The CDR3 is CASSPGPLAYNEQFF. CDR3 DNA sequence: TGTGCCAGCAGCCCTGGACCGTTGGCCTACAATGAGCAGTTCTTC.

This clone showed up just a few times. The J gene is TRBJ2-1, the V gene TRBV7-2, with 7 bases lining up with TRBD2. In germline, CDR1 is SGHTA, CDR2 FQGNSA. The CDR3 has 15 residues. V trimming: 1 base; J trimming: 6 bases; junction bases outside the gene matches: 6. The CDR3 protein is CASSLGGRALNEQFF. The CDR3 nucleotides read TGTGCCAGCAGCTTAGGTGGGAGGGCCCTCAATGAGCAGTTCTTC. The full variable domain, with the rest looked up from reference TRBV7-2 and TRBJ2-1, is GAGVSQSPSNKVTEKGKDVELRCDPISGHTALYWYRQSLGQGLEFLIYFQGNSAPDKSGLPSDRFSAERTGGSVSTLTIQRTQQEDSAVYLCASSLGGRALNEQFFGPGTRLTVL.

The genes are TRBV7-9 and TRBJ1-2, with D perhaps matching TRBD1 (5 bases). The V end lost 6 bases, the J end lost 4 bases, and 15 bases lay between the germline ends. CDR3 size: 14 residues. Germline V gene lookup returns CDR1 SEHNR and CDR2 FQNEAQ (reference sequence). This CDR3 is CASRSPTDLYGYTF. The CDR3 DNA reads TGTGCCAGCAGGTCCCCGACAGATCTCTATGGCTACACCTTC. Full variable domain (rest looked up from reference TRBV7-9 and TRBJ1-2): DTGVSQNPRHKITKRGQNVTFRCDPISEHNRLYWYRQTLGQGPEFLTYFQNEAQLEKSRLLSDRFSAERPKGSFSTLEIQRTEQGDSAMYLCASRSPTDLYGYTFGSGTRLTVV.

The chain links TRBV12-5 to TRBJ2-7; 11 positions agree with TRBD1. Germline assignment: CDR1 LGHNT and CDR2 FRNRAP. This CDR3 contains 15 residues. V was pared by 5 bases and J by 2 bases, with 5 bases of the junction left unmatched. CDR3 protein: CASGPGQGDTYEQYF. CDR3 coding DNA: TGTGCTAGTGGTCCGGGACAGGGGGACACCTACGAGCAGTACTTC.

V gene TRBV28 combines with J gene TRBJ2-2; 8 bases fit TRBD1. Germline V CDR1 and CDR2: MDHEN, SYDVKM. V dropped 3 bases and J dropped 7; count of bases not matched to a gene: 10. This CDR3 has 16 amino acids. The CDR3 sequence: CASSLTGQGLHGELFF. As DNA, the CDR3 is TGTGCCAGCAGTTTGACCGGACAGGGTTTACACGGGGAGCTGTTTTTT.

The CDR3 is CASPRSYNEQFF. The CDR3 bases are TGTGCCAGCCCGAGATCCTACAATGAGCAGTTCTTC. The chain joins TRBV7-2 to TRBJ2-1; D is undetermined. Per germline, CDR1 SGHTA and CDR2 FQGNSA. With 8 bases removed from V and 1 base from J, the gap between germline ends came to 6 bases. The length of the CDR3 is 12 residues.

The V and J genes are TRBV28 and TRBJ2-5; 15 positions agree with TRBD2. CDR3 size: 19 residues. Germline V gene lookup returns CDR1 MDHEN and CDR2 SYDVKM. The ends lost 5 bases at V and 2 bases at J; junction bases unmatched: 12. The CDR3 DNA follows: TGTGCCAGCAGTCCCAGGTTGGGACTAGCGGGGGGAGATCAAGAGACCCAGTACTTC. This translates into CASSPRLGLAGGDQETQYF.

The gene calls are TRBV7-9 and TRBJ2-7; 7 positions match TRBD2. The germline gives CDR1 SEHNR, CDR2 FQNEAQ (reference sequence). The J segment lost 0 bases and the V segment lost 2 bases, leaving 4 bases of the junction unmatched. The CDR3 is made up of 15 amino acids. The CDR3 sequence: CASSLNPGGSYEQYF. The CDR3 DNA reads TGTGCCAGCAGCTTAAATCCGGGGGGCTCCTACGAGCAGTACTTC.

This clone is a singleton in its sample. The chain carries TRBV19 and TRBJ2-7; TRBD1 or TRBD2 may be the D gene (5 bases each). The CDR3 totals 16 residues. Trimming removed 6 bases at V and 3 bases at J, with 21 bases between. In germline, CDR1 is LNHDA, CDR2 SQIVND (reference sequence). This CDR3 reads CASSRFRGQGNYEQYF. In DNA form, the CDR3 reads TGTGCCAGTAGCCGATTCCGGGGCCAAGGGAACTACGAGCAGTACTTC.

The rearrangement joins TRBV11-3 to TRBJ2-7; 7 bases are shared with TRBD2. The ends lost 0 bases at V and 6 bases at J; junction bases unmatched: 2. The CDR3 sequence is 13 residues long. Germline assignment: CDR1 SGHNT and CDR2 YENEEA. The DNA of the CDR3 is TGTGCCAGCAGCTTAGAACTAGCGAGCGAGCAGTACTTC. As protein: CASSLELASEQYF.

The rearrangement links TRBV5-6 to TRBJ1-1; a weak D match, TRBD1 (6 bases). V shed 4 bases and J shed 5 bases, with 15 bases lying between them. The CDR3 length is 14 residues. Germline V CDR1 and CDR2: SGHDT, YYEEEE. The CDR3 nucleotides read TGTGCCAGCAGCCTGCCCGGGGGGGCGACTGAAGCTTTCTTT. Its protein is CASSLPGGATEAFF.

CDR3 sequence reads: CASSTMGLAGGRGVMDTQYF. The CDR3 DNA is TGTGCCAGCAGCACTATGGGACTAGCGGGAGGGAGGGGGGTCATGGATACGCAGTATTTT. The chain joins TRBV7-8 to TRBJ2-3; 16 positions match TRBD2. The CDR3 consists of 20 residues. Germline V gene data show CDR1 as SGHVS and CDR2 as FQNEAQ. The ends lost 5 bases at V and 6 bases at J; junction bases unmatched: 17.

V gene TRBV19 combines with J gene TRBJ2-7; D is undetermined. V was cut by 6 bases and J by 0 bases, with 15 bases left in between. CDR1 is LNHDA, CDR2 SQIVND, per germline (reference sequence). This CDR3 is built from 15 residues. The CDR3 DNA reads as TGTGCCAGTAGAATAAGGGCTTCTCCCTCCTACGAGCAGTACTTC. It yields the protein CASRIRASPSYEQYF.

This clone has just one count. The chain links TRBV6-5 to TRBJ2-5, with 10 bases aligning to TRBD2. J lost 2 bases, V lost 4 bases, and 4 bases had no gene match. Germline values: CDR1 MNHEY, CDR2 SVGAGI. The CDR3 covers 15 residues. The CDR3 nucleotides read TGTGCCAGCAGTTCAGGACTAGCGGCTCAAGAGACCCAGTACTTC. Amino acids: CASSSGLAAQETQYF.

V usage is TRBV6-5 and J usage is TRBJ2-3, with 9 bases lining up with TRBD1. V shed 6 bases, J shed 3 bases, and the junction held 7 bases outside the gene matches. There are 15 residues in the CDR3. From germline, CDR1 is MNHEY and CDR2 SVGAGI. The CDR3 DNA is TGTGCCAGCAGAGATGGACAGGGGTTAACAGATACGCAGTATTTT. It specifies CASRDGQGLTDTQYF.

This chain joins TRBV11-2 and TRBJ2-5, with 7 bases fitting TRBD1. J was trimmed by 0 bases and V by 4 bases; bases with no gene match: 8. This CDR3 spans 16 amino acids. CDR1 and CDR2 (germline): SGHAT, FQNNGV. The CDR3 region has the DNA TGTGCCAGCAGCTCAACAGGGGCTTCTTACCAAGAGACCCAGTACTTC. Residues: CASSSTGASYQETQYF.

The chain employs TRBV7-2 and TRBJ1-6, with 9 positions matching TRBD1. CDR1 is SGHTA and CDR2 is FQGNSA in the germline V gene. The V gene end was trimmed by 2 bases and the J gene end by 11 bases; junction bases not matched to a gene: 4. The CDR3 is made up of 14 amino acids. CDR3 residues: CASSLWTGETPLHF. CDR3 in DNA: TGTGCCAGCAGCTTATGGACAGGGGAGACACCCCTCCACTTT.

The rearrangement uses TRBV5-1 and TRBJ2-1, with D possibly called TRBD1 or TRBD2 (5 bases each). CDR1 is SGHRS, CDR2 YFSETQ, per germline. The CDR3 contains 15 residues. V was pared by 4 bases and J by 4 bases, with 15 bases between. DNA for the CDR3: TGCGCCAGCAGCCTTCGGGACGGAAGATACAATGAGCAGTTCTTC. Its translation: CASSLRDGRYNEQFF.

The chain employs TRBV5-4 and TRBJ1-1; 10 positions agree with TRBD1. CDR1 is SGHNT and CDR2 is YYREEE in the germline V gene (reference sequence). V was clipped by 4 bases and J by 1 base; unmatched bases: 7. The CDR3 covers 16 residues. The CDR3 sequence: CASSREGQGRNTEAFF. The CDR3, as DNA: TGTGCCAGCAGCCGCGAGGGACAGGGGCGGAACACTGAAGCTTTCTTT.

This chain connects TRBV14 to TRBJ1-1, with D maybe TRBD1 (6 bases). This CDR3 is 11 amino acids long. V gave up 0 bases and J gave up 10 bases, with 6 bases separating them. CDR1 SGHDN and CDR2 FVKESK come from the germline V gene. The CDR3 is CASSQEGGAFF. CDR3 sequence (DNA): TGTGCCAGCAGCCAAGAAGGGGGAGCTTTCTTT.

V and J are TRBV18 and TRBJ2-7; D unresolved. V was shortened by 5 bases and J by 3 bases, with 29 bases between the two germline ends. The CDR3 loop spans 19 amino acids. Germline values: CDR1 KGHSH, CDR2 LQKENI. CDR3 DNA sequence: TGTGCCAGCTCAGCCACAGTGGGGAACCGCCAGCAAAAATACTACGAGCAGTACTTC. Protein sequence: CASSATVGNRQQKYYEQYF.

This clone was picked up a small number of times. The rearrangement joins TRBV5-6 to TRBJ1-5; 10 bases match TRBD1. V lost 2 bases, J lost 4 bases, and 3 bases stayed unmatched. The V gene's germline CDR1 is SGHDT and CDR2 YYEEEE. The CDR3 runs 15 residues. The CDR3 here is CASSLRDRGNQPQHF. CDR3 nucleotide sequence: TGTGCCAGCAGCTTACGGGACAGGGGAAATCAGCCCCAGCATTTT.

V gene TRBV27 combines with J gene TRBJ2-7; D is perhaps TRBD1 or TRBD2 (5 bases each). The CDR3 contains 12 residues. V shed 10 bases and J shed 1 base, with 11 bases lying between them. The germline V gene has CDR1 MNHEY and CDR2 SMNVEV (reference sequence). The CDR3 DNA sequence: TGTGCCACGAGGGGATATTCCTACGAGCAGTACTTC. This codes for CATRGYSYEQYF.

V usage is TRBV11-2 and J usage is TRBJ2-1; TRBD1 matches at 7 bases. The CDR3 has 13 residues. Germline assignment: CDR1 SGHAT and CDR2 FQNNGV. Unmatched junction bases numbered 9, after V lost 0 bases and J lost 16 bases. CDR3 in DNA: TGTGCCAGCAGCTTAGATAAGAGGGGGCCCGAATTCTTC. Its translation is CASSLDKRGPEFF.

This clone was found once. The J gene is TRBJ1-5, the V gene TRBV29-1; D possibly corresponds to TRBD1 (5 bases). The V end was cut by 6 bases, the J end by 1 base, with 10 bases between. Germline V CDR1 and CDR2: SQVTM, ANQGSEA. This CDR3 has 13 residues. DNA of the CDR3: TGCAGCGTGAAGAAGGGGAGCAATCAGCCCCAGCATTTT. Its translation is CSVKKGSNQPQHF. Filled out from reference TRBV29-1 and TRBJ1-5, the complete variable domain reads SAVISQKPSRDICQRGTSLTIQCQVDSQVTMMFWYRQQPGQSLTLIATANQGSEATYESGFVIDKFPISRPNLTFSTLTVSNMSPEDSSIYLCSVKKGSNQPQHFGDGTRLSIL.

The chain has TRBV19 and TRBJ2-2; TRBD1 aligns across 7 bases. Germline CDR1 and CDR2: LNHDA and SQIVND (reference sequence). This CDR3 region has 14 residues. V was pared by 8 bases and J by 1 base, with 4 bases of the junction left unmatched. CDR3 protein: CASLRQGNTGELFF. DNA of the CDR3: TGTGCCAGTTTGAGACAGGGGAACACCGGGGAGCTGTTTTTT.

Here the CDR3 DNA reads TGTGCCAGCAGCTGGGACCGCAATCAGCCCCAGCATTTT. Protein: CASSWDRNQPQHF. V usage is TRBV6-2 or TRBV6-3 and J usage is TRBJ1-5, with D possibly being TRBD1 (5 bases). The V gene lost 6 bases and the J gene lost 2 bases, with 8 bases spanning the gap. Germline V lookup: CDR1 MNHEY, CDR2 SVGEGT. The CDR3 is 13 amino acids.